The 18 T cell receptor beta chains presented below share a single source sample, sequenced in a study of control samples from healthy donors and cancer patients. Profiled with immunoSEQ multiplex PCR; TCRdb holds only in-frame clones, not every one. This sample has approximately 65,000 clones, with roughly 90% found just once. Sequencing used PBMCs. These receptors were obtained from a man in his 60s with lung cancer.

CDR3 amino acids: CASTRDRGQPQHF. The CDR3, as DNA: TGTGCCAGCACCCGGGACAGGGGTCAGCCCCAGCATTTT. The V and J genes are TRBV12-3 or TRBV12-4 and TRBJ1-5; 10 bases are shared with TRBD1. The CDR3 covers 13 residues. The junction had 3 bases not matched to a gene; V was cut back by 7 bases and J by 6 bases.

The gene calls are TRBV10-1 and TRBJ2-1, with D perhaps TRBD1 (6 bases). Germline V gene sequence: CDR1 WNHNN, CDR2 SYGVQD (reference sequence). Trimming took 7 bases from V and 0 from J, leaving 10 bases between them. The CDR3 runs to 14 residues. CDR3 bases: TGCGCCAGCAACCAGGGGAGCTCCTACAATGAGCAGTTCTTC. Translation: CASNQGSSYNEQFF.

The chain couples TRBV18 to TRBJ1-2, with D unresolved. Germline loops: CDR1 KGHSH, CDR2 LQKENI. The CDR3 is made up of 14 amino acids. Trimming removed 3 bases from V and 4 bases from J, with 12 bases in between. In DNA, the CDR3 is TGTGCCAGCTCACCTCCGGGAGCTTCCTATGGCTACACCTTC. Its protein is CASSPPGASYGYTF. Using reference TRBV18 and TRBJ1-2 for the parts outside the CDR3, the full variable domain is NAGVMQNPRHLVRRRGQEARLRCSPMKGHSHVYWYRQLPEEGLKFMVYLQKENIIDESGMPKERFSAEFPKEGPSILRIQQVVRGDSAAYFCASSPPGASYGYTFGSGTRLTVV.

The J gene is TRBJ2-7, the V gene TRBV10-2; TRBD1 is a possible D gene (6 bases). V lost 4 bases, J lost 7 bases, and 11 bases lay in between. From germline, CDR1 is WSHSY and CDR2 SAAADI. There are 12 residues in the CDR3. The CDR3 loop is CASSARGKEQYF. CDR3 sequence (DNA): TGCGCCAGCAGTGCCAGGGGAAAAGAGCAGTACTTC.

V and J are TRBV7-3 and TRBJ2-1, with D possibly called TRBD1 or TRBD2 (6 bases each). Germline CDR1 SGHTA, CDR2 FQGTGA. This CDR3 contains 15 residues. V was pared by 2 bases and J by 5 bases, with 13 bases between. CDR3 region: CASSLLRGADNEQFF. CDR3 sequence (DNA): TGTGCCAGCAGCTTACTGAGGGGGGCCGACAATGAGCAGTTCTTC.

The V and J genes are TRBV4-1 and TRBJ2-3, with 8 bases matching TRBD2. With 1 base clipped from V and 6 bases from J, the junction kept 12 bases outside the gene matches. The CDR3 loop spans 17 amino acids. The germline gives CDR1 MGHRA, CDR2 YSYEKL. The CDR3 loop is CASSQGSGGGTGDTQYF. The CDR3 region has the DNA TGCGCCAGCAGCCAAGGGTCTGGCGGGGGGACCGGGGATACGCAGTATTTT.

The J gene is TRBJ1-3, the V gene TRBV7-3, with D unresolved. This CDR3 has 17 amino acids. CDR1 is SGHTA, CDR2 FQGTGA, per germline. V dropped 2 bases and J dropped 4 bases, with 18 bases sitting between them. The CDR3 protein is CASSLAGPGFEGNTIYF. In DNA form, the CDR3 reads TGTGCCAGCAGCTTAGCCGGGCCAGGCTTCGAAGGAAACACCATATATTTT.

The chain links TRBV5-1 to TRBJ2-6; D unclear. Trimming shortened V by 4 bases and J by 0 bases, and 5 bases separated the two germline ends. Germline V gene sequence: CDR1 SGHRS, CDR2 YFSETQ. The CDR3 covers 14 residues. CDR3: CASSRDSGANVLTF. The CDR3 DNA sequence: TGCGCCAGCAGCAGGGACTCTGGGGCCAACGTCCTGACTTTC.

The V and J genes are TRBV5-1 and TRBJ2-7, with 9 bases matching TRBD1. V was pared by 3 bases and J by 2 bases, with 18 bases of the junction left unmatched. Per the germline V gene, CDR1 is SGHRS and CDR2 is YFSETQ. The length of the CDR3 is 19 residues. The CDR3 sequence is CASSYNPIGQGTRTYEQYV. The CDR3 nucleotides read TGCGCCAGCAGCTACAACCCCATCGGACAGGGGACGAGAACCTACGAGCAGTACGTC.

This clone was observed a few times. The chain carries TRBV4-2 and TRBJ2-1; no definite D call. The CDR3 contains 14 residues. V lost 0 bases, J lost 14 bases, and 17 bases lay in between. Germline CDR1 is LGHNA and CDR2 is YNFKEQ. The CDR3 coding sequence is TGTGCCAGCAGCCAAGATACCGTGGGGTCGTCGGAGTTCTTC. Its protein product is CASSQDTVGSSEFF.

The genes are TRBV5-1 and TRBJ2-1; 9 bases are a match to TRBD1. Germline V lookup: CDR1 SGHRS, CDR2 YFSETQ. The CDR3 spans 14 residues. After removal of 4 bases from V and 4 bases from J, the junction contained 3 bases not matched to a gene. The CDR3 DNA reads TGCGCCAGCAGCAACGGACAGGGGTACAATGAGCAGTTCTTC. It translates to CASSNGQGYNEQFF. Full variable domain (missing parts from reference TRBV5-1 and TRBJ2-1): KAGVTQTPRYLIKTRGQQVTLSCSPISGHRSVSWYQQTPGQGLQFLFEYFSETQRNKGNFPGRFSGRQFSNSRSEMNVSTLELGDSALYLCASSNGQGYNEQFFGPGTRLTVL.

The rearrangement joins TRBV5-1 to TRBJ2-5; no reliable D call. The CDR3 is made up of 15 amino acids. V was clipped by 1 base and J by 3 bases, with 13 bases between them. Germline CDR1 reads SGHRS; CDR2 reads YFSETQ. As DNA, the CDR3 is TGCGCCAGCAGCTTGCTCCCTACGAACGAAGAGACCCAGTACTTC. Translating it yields CASSLLPTNEETQYF.

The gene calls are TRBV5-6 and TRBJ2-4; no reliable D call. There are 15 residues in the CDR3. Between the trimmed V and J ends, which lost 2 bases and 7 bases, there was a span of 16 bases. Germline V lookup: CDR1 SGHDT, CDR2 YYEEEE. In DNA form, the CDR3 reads TGTGCCAGCAGCTTCTATATGATTGGACCTAACATTCAGTACTTC. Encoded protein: CASSFYMIGPNIQYF. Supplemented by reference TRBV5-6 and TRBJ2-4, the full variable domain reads DAGVTQSPTHLIKTRGQQVTLRCSPKSGHDTVSWYQQALGQGPQFIFQYYEEEERQRGNFPDRFSGHQFPNYSSELNVNALLLGDSALYLCASSFYMIGPNIQYFGAGTRLSVL.

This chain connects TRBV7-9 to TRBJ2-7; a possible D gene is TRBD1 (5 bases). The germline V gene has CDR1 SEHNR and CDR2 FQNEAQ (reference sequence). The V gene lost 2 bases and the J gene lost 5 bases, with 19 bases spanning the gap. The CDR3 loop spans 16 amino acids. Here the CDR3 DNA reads TGTGCCAGCAGCTTAACCCTTAGTGCAGGGCCCAACGAGCAGTACGTC. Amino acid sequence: CASSLTLSAGPNEQYV.

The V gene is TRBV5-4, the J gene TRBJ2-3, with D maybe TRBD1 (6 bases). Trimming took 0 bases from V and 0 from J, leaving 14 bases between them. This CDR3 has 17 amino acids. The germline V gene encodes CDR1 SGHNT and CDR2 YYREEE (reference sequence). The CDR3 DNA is TGTGCCAGCAGCTTGGGAGGGACATCGTCTAGCACAGATACGCAGTATTTT. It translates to CASSLGGTSSSTDTQYF.

CDR3 nucleotide sequence: TGTGCCAGCAGCTTTCCGCCCTGGACCGGGGAGCTGTTTTTT. It yields the protein CASSFPPWTGELFF. The chain joins TRBV5-6 to TRBJ2-2; unclear D gene. The V and J ends lost 2 bases and 5 bases respectively, with 10 bases between them. Germline V lookup: CDR1 SGHDT, CDR2 YYEEEE. The CDR3 consists of 14 residues.

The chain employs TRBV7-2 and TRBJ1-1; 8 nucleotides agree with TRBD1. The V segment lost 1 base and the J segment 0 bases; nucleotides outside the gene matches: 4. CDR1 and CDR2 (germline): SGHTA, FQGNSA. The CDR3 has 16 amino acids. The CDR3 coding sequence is TGTGCCAGCAGCTTAGGGACAGGGCTTATGAACACTGAAGCTTTCTTT. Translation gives CASSLGTGLMNTEAFF. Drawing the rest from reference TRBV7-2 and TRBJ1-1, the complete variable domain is GAGVSQSPSNKVTEKGKDVELRCDPISGHTALYWYRQSLGQGLEFLIYFQGNSAPDKSGLPSDRFSAERTGGSVSTLTIQRTQQEDSAVYLCASSLGTGLMNTEAFFGQGTRLTVV.

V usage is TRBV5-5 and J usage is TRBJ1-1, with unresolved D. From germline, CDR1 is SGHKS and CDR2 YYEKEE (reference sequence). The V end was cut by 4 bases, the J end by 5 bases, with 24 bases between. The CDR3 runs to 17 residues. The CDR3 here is CASSPSLVRPLGTEAFF. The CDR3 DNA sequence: TGTGCCAGCAGCCCATCTCTTGTAAGGCCGCTGGGGACTGAAGCTTTCTTT.